This T cell receptor (beta chain) was recovered during a study of early T cells in non-severe SARS-CoV-2 infection. This clonotype was seen at least ten times. Unique molecular identifiers (one per individual cDNA molecule) were attached. TCRdb itself ran the 5' RACE reads through MiXCR, one entry per CDR3 protein. The data hold 99,000 or so distinct CDR3 sequences, with over 15% observed a single time. Trimming at V came to 5 bases and at J to 6 bases, leaving 9 bases not matched to a gene. The germline V gene has CDR1 SGHVS and CDR2 FNYEAQ. CDR3 length: 15 residues. This sequence joins TRBV7-6 and TRBJ2-1; 8 nucleotides align to TRBD2. This sequence originates from an adult who was a healthcare worker with PCR-confirmed SARS-CoV-2 infection or an uninfected control (not recorded which). Material for sequencing was whole blood. As DNA, the CDR3 is TGTGCCAGCAGCGCGACTAGCGCTGGTCTCAATGAGCAGTTCTTC. Its protein is CASSATSAGLNEQFF. The entire variable domain, with the rest obtained from reference TRBV7-6 and TRBJ2-1, is as follows: GAGVSQSPRYKVTKRGQDVALRCDPISGHVSLYWYRQALGQGPEFLTYFNYEAQQDKSGLPNDRFSAERPEGSISTLTIQRTEQRDSAMYRCASSATSAGLNEQFFGPGTRLTVL.